This T cell receptor beta chain was documented in a study of blood T cell repertoires in COVID-19. Whole-study context: The origin of the acute and convalescent COVID-19 samples was the United States, Italy and Spain. PBMCs, B-cell-depleted T cells, or T cells provided the cDNA or gDNA that made up the material.

Original analysis: Reference gene primer amplification yielded estimated nucleated cell counts. Repertoires were generated with immunoSEQ multiplex PCR, while TCRdb's copy carries only in-frame clones and drops some. Clone size and V and J calls were adopted from that table, with D and trimming inferred from the DNA. The sample consists of about 130,000 clones, 60% to 80% of them appearing once. Looked up from germline, CDR1 is SGHRS and CDR2 is YFSETQ. This CDR3 is 12 amino acids long. V gave up 5 bases and J gave up 10 bases, with 13 bases separating them. Sequencing was carried out using peripheral blood. This chain connects TRBV5-1 to TRBJ2-1; the D gene is possibly TRBD2 (6 bases). The TCR comes from a man in his 60s who had recovered from COVID-19. CDR3 nucleotides: TGCGCCAGCAGTCGGGACTTCGAAGAGCAGTTCTTC. It translates to CASSRDFEEQFF.